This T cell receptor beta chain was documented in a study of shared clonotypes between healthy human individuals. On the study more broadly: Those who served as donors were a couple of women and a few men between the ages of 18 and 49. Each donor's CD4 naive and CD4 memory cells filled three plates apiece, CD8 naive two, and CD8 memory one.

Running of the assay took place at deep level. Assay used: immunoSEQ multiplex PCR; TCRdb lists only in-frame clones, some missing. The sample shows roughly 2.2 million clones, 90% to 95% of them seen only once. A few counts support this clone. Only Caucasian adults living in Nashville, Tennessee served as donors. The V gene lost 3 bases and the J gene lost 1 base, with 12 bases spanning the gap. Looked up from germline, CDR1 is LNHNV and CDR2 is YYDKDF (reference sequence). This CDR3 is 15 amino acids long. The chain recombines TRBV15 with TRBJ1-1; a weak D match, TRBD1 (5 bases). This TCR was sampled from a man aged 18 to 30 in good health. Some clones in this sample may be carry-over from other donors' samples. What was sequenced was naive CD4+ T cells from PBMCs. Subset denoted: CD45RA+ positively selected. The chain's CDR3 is CATSRGFQGNTEAFF. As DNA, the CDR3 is TGTGCCACCAGCAGGGGGTTTCAGGGGAACACTGAAGCTTTCTTT.